This T cell receptor (beta chain) derives from a study of T cell responses to AZD1222 COVID-19 vaccine. Across the whole study: Second-dose intervals near 4 or 12 weeks were combined.

As concerns this clone: Its cognate antigen is unknown.

CDR3 size: 14 residues. The V and J ends lost 5 bases and 2 bases respectively, with 13 bases between them. Germline CDR1 SEHNR, CDR2 FQNEAQ (reference sequence). Overall study findings and caveats: Unmutated regions of variants are reportedly targeted by nearly half of spike-specific TCRs. Clonal diversity was possibly underestimated, and white British individuals and females predominated among donors.

TCRdb keeps only in-frame clones here, not all; method: immunoSEQ multiplex PCR. Found here are more than 75,000 clones, about 91% of them singletons; the top ten hold around 5%. Sequencing used peripheral blood, obtained on day 0 of AZD1222 vaccination. The chain is built from TRBV7-9 and TRBJ2-7; unclear D gene. The source of this sequence is an adult in good health. Here the CDR3 DNA reads TGTGCCAGCAGCCCAGGACGCGAGACCTACGAGCAGTACTTC. This codes for CASSPGRETYEQYF. Supplemented by reference TRBV7-9 and TRBJ2-7, the full variable domain reads DTGVSQNPRHKITKRGQNVTFRCDPISEHNRLYWYRQTLGQGPEFLTYFQNEAQLEKSRLLSDRFSAERPKGSFSTLEIQRTEQGDSAMYLCASSPGRETYEQYFGPGTRLTVT.